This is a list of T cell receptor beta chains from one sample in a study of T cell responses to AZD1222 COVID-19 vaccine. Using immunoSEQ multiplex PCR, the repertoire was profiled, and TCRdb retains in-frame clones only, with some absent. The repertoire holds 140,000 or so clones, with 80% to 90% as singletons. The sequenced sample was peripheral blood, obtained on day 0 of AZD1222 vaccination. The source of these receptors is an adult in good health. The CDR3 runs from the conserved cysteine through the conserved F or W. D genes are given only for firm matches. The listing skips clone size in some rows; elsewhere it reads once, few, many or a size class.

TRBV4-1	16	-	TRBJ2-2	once	CASSQGNRIRTGELFF	TGCGCCAGCAGCCAAGGGAACAGGATCCGCACCGGGGAGCTGTTTTTT
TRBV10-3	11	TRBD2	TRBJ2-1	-	CAIAGPGEQFF	TGTGCCATAGCGGGGCCGGGTGAGCAGTTCTTC
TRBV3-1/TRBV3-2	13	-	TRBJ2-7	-	CASSPGPPYEQYF	TGTGCCAGCAGTCCGGGACCCCCCTACGAGCAGTACTTC
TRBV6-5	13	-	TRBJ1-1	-	CASSIQGFTEAFF	TGTGCCAGCAGTATCCAGGGTTTCACTGAAGCTTTCTTT
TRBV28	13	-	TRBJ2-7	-	CASSSRGAREQYF	TGTGCCAGCAGCTCCCGGGGGGCGCGGGAGCAGTACTTC
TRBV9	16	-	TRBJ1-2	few	CASSVVGTFTDHGYTF	TGTGCCAGCAGCGTAGTAGGAACATTTACCGATCATGGCTACACCTTC
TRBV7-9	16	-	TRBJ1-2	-	CASSLRAGGSLRGYTF	TGTGCCAGCAGCTTAAGGGCCGGCGGGAGTTTGCGAGGCTACACCTTC
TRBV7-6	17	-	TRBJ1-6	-	CASSLAPRRTYNSPLHF	TGTGCCAGCAGCTTAGCGCCCAGGCGAACGTATAATTCACCCCTCCACTTT
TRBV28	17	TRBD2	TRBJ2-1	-	CASSFPTSGRTYNEQFF	TGTGCCAGCAGTTTTCCAACTAGCGGGAGAACGTACAATGAGCAGTTCTTC
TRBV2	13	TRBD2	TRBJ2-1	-	CASKRGRENEQFF	TGTGCCAGCAAGCGGGGGCGGGAAAATGAGCAGTTCTTC
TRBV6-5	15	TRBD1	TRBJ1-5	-	CASSAGTGGAQPQHF	TGTGCCAGCAGCGCTGGGACAGGGGGAGCTCAGCCCCAGCATTTT
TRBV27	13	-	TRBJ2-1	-	CASNLPGRGEQFF	TGTGCCAGCAACCTACCAGGACGGGGAGAGCAGTTCTTC
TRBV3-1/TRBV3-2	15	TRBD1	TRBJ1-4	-	CASSQLYRGLGKLFF	TGTGCCAGCAGCCAACTTTACAGGGGATTGGGAAAACTGTTTTTT
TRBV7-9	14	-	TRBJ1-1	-	CASSSDSLNTEAFF	TGTGCCAGCAGTTCCGACAGTCTGAACACTGAAGCTTTCTTT
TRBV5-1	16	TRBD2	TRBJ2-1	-	CASREREGLTSNEQFF	TGCGCCAGCAGGGAGCGGGAGGGCCTCACCTCCAATGAGCAGTTCTTC
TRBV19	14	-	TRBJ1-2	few	CASSHRDDNYGYTF	TGTGCCAGTAGTCACAGGGATGACAACTATGGCTACACCTTC
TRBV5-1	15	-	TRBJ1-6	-	CASSLGSGYNSPLHF	TGCGCCAGCAGCTTGGGTTCGGGTTATAATTCACCCCTCCACTTT
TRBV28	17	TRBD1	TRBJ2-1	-	CASSLLSGTASYNEQFF	TGTGCCAGCAGTTTACTCTCGGGGACAGCATCCTACAATGAGCAGTTCTTC
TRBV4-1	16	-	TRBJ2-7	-	CASSQFPQGLTYEQYF	TGCGCCAGCAGCCAATTCCCTCAGGGCCTAACCTACGAGCAGTACTTC
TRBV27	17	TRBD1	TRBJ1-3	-	CASSLSSGTVEGNTIYF	TGTGCCAGCAGTTTATCTTCCGGGACAGTTGAGGGAAACACCATATATTTT
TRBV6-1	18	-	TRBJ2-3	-	CASSEDSLLGGWPDTQYF	TGTGCCAGCAGTGAAGATTCGCTTCTTGGGGGGTGGCCAGATACGCAGTATTTT
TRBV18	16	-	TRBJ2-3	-	CASSPPSLASTDTQYF	TGTGCCAGCTCACCACCGTCCCTAGCTAGCACAGATACGCAGTATTTT
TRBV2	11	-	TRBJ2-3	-	CASSAFDTQYF	TGTGCCAGCAGTGCTTTCGATACGCAGTATTTT
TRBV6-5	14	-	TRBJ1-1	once	CASSPPDRNTEAFF	TGTGCCAGCAGTCCCCCCGACAGGAACACTGAAGCTTTCTTT
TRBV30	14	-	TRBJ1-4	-	CAWTPAATNEKLFF	TGTGCCTGGACTCCCGCTGCAACTAATGAAAAACTGTTTTTT
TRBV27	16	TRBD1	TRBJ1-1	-	CASSPDRGQRNTEAFF	TGTGCCAGCAGTCCGGACAGGGGCCAACGGAACACTGAAGCTTTCTTT
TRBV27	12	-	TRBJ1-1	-	CASRGGATEAFF	TGTGCCAGCAGGGGAGGGGCCACTGAAGCTTTCTTT
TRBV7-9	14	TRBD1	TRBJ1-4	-	CASSDRGRHEKLFF	TGTGCCAGCAGCGACAGGGGGCGTCATGAAAAACTGTTTTTT
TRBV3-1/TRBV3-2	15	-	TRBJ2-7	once	CASSQGYGGRYEQYF	TGTGCCAGCAGCCAAGGATACGGCGGTCGATACGAGCAGTACTTC
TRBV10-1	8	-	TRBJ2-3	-	CSTDTQYF	TGCAGCACAGATACGCAGTATTTT
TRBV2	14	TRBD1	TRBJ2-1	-	CASSPDRGYNEQFF	TGTGCCAGCAGCCCGGACAGGGGGTACAATGAGCAGTTCTTC
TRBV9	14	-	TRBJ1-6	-	CASSVGPPNSPLHF	TGTGCCAGCAGCGTCGGTCCCCCGAATTCACCCCTCCACTTT
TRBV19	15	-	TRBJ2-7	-	CASSKGGTASYEQYF	TGTGCCAGTAGTAAGGGGGGGACAGCCTCCTACGAGCAGTACTTC
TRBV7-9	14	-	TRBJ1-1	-	CASSSQGLDTEAFF	TGTGCCAGCAGCTCACAGGGTTTAGACACTGAAGCTTTCTTT
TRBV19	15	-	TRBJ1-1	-	CASSYQWPMGTEAFF	TGTGCCAGTAGTTACCAGTGGCCAATGGGCACTGAAGCTTTCTTT
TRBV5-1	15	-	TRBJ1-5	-	CASSPDGAGNQPQHF	TGCGCCAGCAGCCCGGACGGGGCCGGCAATCAGCCCCAGCATTTT
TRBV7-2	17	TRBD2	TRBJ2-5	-	CASSLRTSGGGQETQYF	TGTGCCAGCAGCCTTCGGACTAGCGGGGGGGGCCAAGAGACCCAGTACTTC
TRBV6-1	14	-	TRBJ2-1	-	CASSEMRTQGQQFF	TGTGCCAGCAGTGAAATGCGGACGCAAGGGCAGCAGTTCTTC
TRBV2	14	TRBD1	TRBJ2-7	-	CASSAGQGHYEQYF	TGTGCCAGCAGTGCGGGACAGGGACACTACGAGCAGTACTTC
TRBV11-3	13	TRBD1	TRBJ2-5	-	CASSQGQQETQYF	TGTGCCAGCAGCCAGGGACAGCAAGAGACCCAGTACTTC
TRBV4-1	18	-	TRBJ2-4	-	CASSQGQGGGQDKNIQYF	TGCGCCAGCAGCCAAGGGCAAGGGGGAGGGCAGGACAAAAACATTCAGTACTTC